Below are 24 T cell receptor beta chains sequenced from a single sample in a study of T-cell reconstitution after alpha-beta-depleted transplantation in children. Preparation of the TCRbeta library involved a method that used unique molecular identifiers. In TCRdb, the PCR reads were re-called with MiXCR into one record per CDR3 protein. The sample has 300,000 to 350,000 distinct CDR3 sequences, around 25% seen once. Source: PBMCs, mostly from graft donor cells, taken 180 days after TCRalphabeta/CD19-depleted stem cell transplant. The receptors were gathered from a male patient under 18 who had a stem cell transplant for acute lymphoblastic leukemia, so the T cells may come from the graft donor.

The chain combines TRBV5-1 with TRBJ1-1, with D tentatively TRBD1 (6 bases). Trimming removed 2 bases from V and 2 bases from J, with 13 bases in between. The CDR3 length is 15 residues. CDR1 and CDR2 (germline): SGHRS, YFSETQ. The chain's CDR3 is CASSLAGTHNTEAFF. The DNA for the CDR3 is TGCGCCAGCAGCTTAGCCGGGACACATAACACTGAAGCTTTCTTT.

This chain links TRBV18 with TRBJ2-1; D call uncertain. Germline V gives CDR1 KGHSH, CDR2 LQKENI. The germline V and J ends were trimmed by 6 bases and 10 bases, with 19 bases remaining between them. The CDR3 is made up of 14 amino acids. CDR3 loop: CASSLDPLQPEQFF. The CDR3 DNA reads TGTGCCAGCTCCCTGGACCCCCTCCAACCCGAGCAGTTCTTC.

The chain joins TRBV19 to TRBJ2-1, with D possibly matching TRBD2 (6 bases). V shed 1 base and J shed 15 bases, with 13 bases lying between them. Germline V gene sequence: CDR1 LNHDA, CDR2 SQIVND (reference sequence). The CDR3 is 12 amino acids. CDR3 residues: CASSIGSSARFF. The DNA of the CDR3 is TGTGCCAGTAGTATAGGCTCTAGCGCGAGGTTCTTC.

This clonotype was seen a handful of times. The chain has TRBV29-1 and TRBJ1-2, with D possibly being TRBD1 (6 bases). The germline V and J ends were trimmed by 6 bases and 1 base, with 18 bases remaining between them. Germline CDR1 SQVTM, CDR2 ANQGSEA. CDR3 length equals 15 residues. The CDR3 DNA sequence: TGCAGCGTACCACCCGGACAGTTTTTTAACTATGGCTACACCTTC. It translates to CSVPPGQFFNYGYTF.

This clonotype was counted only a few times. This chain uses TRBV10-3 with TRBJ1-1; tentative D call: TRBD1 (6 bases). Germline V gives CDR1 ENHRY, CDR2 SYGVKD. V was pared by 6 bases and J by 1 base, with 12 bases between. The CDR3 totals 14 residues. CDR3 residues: CAIRGGRGNTEAFF. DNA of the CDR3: TGTGCCATCAGAGGGGGGAGGGGGAACACTGAAGCTTTCTTT.

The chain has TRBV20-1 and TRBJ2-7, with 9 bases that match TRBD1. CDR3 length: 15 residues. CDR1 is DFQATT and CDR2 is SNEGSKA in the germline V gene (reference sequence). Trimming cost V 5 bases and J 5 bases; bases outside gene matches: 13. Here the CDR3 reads CSAPRDRVSGHEQYF. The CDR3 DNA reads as TGCAGTGCTCCCCGGGACAGGGTTTCGGGCCACGAGCAGTACTTC.

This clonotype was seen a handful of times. DNA for the CDR3: TGTGCCAGCAGCTTAGCGGGCGGGAGGGGAGGTGAGCAGTTCTTC. Its protein product is CASSLAGGRGGEQFF. The rearrangement links TRBV7-2 to TRBJ2-1; 9 bases map to TRBD2. CDR1 SGHTA and CDR2 FQGNSA come from the germline V gene. The CDR3 totals 15 residues. V was clipped by 0 bases and J by 9 bases; unmatched bases: 6. Based on the CDR3 plus reference TRBV7-2 and TRBJ2-1, the full variable domain is GAGVSQSPSNKVTEKGKDVELRCDPISGHTALYWYRQSLGQGLEFLIYFQGNSAPDKSGLPSDRFSAERTGGSVSTLTIQRTQQEDSAVYLCASSLAGGRGGEQFFGPGTRLTVL.

Here the CDR3 DNA reads TGTGCCAGCTCACCAAACACAGGGATGGATGAAAACACCATATATTTT. Its translation is CASSPNTGMDENTIYF. The chain has TRBV18 and TRBJ1-3; TRBD1 might be the D (6 bases). Germline loops: CDR1 KGHSH, CDR2 LQKENI. The germline V and J ends were trimmed by 2 bases and 6 bases, with 17 bases remaining between them. This CDR3 has 16 amino acids.

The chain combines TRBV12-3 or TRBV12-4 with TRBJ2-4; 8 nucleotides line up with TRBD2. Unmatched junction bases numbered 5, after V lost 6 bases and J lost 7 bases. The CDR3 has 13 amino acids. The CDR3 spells CASSYSGGNIQYF. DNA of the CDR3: TGTGCCAGCAGCTACTCGGGGGGGAACATTCAGTACTTC.

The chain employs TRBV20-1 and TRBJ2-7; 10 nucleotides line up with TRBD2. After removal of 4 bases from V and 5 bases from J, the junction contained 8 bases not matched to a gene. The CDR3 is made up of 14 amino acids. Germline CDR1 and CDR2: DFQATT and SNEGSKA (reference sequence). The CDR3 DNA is TGCAGTGCTACTCGACTAGCGGGTATCGACGAGCAGTACTTC. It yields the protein CSATRLAGIDEQYF.

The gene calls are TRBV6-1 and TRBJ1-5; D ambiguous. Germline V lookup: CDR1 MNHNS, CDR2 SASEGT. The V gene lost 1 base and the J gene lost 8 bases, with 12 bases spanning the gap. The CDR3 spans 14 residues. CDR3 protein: CASSEGQELKPQHF. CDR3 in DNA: TGTGCCAGCAGTGAAGGGCAGGAGTTAAAGCCCCAGCATTTT.

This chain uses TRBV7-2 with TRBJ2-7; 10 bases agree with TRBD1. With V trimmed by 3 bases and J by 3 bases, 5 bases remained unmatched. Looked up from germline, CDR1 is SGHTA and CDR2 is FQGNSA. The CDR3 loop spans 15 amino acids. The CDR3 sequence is CASSFRTGGYYEQYF. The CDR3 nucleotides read TGTGCCAGCAGCTTTAGGACAGGGGGTTACTACGAGCAGTACTTC. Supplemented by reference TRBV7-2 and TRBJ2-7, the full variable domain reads GAGVSQSPSNKVTEKGKDVELRCDPISGHTALYWYRQSLGQGLEFLIYFQGNSAPDKSGLPSDRFSAERTGGSVSTLTIQRTQQEDSAVYLCASSFRTGGYYEQYFGPGTRLTVT.

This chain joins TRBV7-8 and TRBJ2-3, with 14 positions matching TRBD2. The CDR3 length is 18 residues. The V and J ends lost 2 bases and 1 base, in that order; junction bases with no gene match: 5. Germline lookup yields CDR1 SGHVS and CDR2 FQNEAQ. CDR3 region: CASSLSGLAGGGTDTQYF. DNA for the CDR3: TGTGCCAGCAGCTTATCCGGACTAGCGGGAGGAGGCACAGATACGCAGTATTTT. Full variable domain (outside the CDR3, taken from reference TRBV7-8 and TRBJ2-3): GAGVSQSPRYKVAKRGQDVALRCDPISGHVSLFWYQQALGQGPEFLTYFQNEAQLDKSGLPSDRFFAERPEGSVSTLKIQRTQQEDSAVYLCASSLSGLAGGGTDTQYFGPGTRLTVL.

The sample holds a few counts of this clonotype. The CDR3 is CATSRQGFNEQFF. CDR3 DNA sequence: TGTGCCACCAGCAGACAGGGTTTTAATGAGCAGTTCTTC. This sequence joins TRBV15 and TRBJ2-1; D is possibly TRBD1 (5 bases). The V gene's germline CDR1 is LNHNV and CDR2 YYDKDF (reference sequence). The CDR3 is 13 residues long. V lost 2 bases and J 7 bases, leaving 9 bases between the germline ends. Using reference TRBV15 and TRBJ2-1 for the parts outside the CDR3, the full variable domain is DAMVIQNPRYQVTQFGKPVTLSCSQTLNHNVMYWYQQKSSQAPKLLFHYYDKDFNNEADTPDNFQSRRPNTSFCFLDIRSPGLGDTAMYLCATSRQGFNEQFFGPGTRLTVL.

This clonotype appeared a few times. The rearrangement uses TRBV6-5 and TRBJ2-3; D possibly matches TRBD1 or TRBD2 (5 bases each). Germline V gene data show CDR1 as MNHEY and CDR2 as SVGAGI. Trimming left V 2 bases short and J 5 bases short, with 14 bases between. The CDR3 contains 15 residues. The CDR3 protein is CASSYTLYGGDTQYF. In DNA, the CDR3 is TGTGCCAGCAGTTACACTCTTTATGGGGGAGATACGCAGTATTTT.

DNA for the CDR3: TGCAGTGCTAGAGATCCACGAGGGGGGGACTATGGCTACACCTTC. This encodes CSARDPRGGDYGYTF. The chain carries TRBV20-1 and TRBJ1-2; D possibly corresponds to TRBD1 (6 bases). Germline CDR1 DFQATT, CDR2 SNEGSKA (reference sequence). CDR3 length equals 15 residues. Trimming cost V 0 bases and J 3 bases, with 14 bases left between them.

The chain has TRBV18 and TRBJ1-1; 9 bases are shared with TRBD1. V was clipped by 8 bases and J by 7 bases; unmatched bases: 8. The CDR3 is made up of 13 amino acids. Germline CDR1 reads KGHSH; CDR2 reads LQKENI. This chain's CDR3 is CASAQGQGIEAFF. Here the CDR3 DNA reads TGTGCCAGCGCGCAGGGACAGGGAATTGAAGCTTTCTTT.

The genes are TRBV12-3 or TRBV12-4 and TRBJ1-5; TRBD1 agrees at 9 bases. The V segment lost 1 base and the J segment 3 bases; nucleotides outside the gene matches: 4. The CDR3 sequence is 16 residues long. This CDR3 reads CASSLGDRAYNQPQHF. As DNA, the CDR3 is TGTGCCAGCAGTTTAGGGGACAGGGCCTACAATCAGCCCCAGCATTTT.

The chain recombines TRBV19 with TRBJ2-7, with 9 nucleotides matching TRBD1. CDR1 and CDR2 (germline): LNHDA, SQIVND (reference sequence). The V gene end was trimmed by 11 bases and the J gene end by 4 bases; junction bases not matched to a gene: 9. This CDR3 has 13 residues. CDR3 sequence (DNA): TGTGCCGCTGGGACAGGGAGCTCGTACGAGCAGTACTTC. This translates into CAAGTGSSYEQYF. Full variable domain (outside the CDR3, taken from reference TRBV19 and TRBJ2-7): DGGITQSPKYLFRKEGQNVTLSCEQNLNHDAMYWYRQDPGQGLRLIYYSQIVNDFQKGDIAEGYSVSREKKESFPLTVTSAQKNPTAFYLCAAGTGSSYEQYFGPGTRLTVT.

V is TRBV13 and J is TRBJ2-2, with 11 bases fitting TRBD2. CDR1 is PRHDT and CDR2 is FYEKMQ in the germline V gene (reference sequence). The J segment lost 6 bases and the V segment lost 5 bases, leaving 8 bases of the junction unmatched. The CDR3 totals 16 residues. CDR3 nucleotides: TGTGCCAGCAGCACTAGAACTAGCGGGAGTGCCGGGGAGCTGTTTTTT. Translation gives CASSTRTSGSAGELFF.

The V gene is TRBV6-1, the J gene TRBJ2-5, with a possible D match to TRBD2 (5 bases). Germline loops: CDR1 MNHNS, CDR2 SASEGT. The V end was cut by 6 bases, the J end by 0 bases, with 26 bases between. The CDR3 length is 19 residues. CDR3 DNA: TGTGCCAGCAGGGGAGTCAGCTCCTCTCCTTTTGACCACCAAGAGACCCAGTACTTC. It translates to CASRGVSSSPFDHQETQYF.

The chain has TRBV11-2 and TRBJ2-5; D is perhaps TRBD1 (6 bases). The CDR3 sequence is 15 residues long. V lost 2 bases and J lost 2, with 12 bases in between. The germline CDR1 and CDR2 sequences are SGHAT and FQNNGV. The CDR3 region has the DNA TGTGCCAGCAGCTTATTTGGGGGCGTTCAAGAGACCCAGTACTTC. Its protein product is CASSLFGGVQETQYF.

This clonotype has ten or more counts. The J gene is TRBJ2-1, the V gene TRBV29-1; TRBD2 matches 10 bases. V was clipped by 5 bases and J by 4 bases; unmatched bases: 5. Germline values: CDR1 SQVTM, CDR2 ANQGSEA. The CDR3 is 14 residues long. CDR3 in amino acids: CSVLAGEGYNEQFF. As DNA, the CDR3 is TGCAGCGTTCTAGCGGGAGAAGGGTACAATGAGCAGTTCTTC.

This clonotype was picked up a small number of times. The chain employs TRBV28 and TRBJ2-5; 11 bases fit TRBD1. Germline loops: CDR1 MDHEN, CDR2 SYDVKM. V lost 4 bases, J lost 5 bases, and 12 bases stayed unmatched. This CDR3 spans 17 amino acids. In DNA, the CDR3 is TGTGCCAGCAGTTCCTCCGGGACAGGGGGGATGAGGGAGACCCAGTACTTC. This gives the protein CASSSSGTGGMRETQYF.